This T cell receptor beta chain was captured in a study of T cells after yellow fever vaccination. Study-level information: Any fraction with a low cell number was prepared using SMART-Seq v4 Ultra Low Input.

From the 5' RACE reads, TCRdb called clonotypes with MiXCR, one entry per CDR3 protein. The sample lists about 74,000 distinct CDR3 sequences, more than 5.5% occurring once. In germline, CDR1 is SEHNR, CDR2 FQNEAQ (reference sequence). The J segment lost 5 bases and the V segment lost 7 bases, leaving 15 bases of the junction unmatched. The CDR3 totals 17 residues. The origin of this receptor is a man aged 18 to 30 who received the YFV17D yellow fever vaccine. This rearrangement joins TRBV7-9 to TRBJ2-3, with 10 nucleotides matching TRBD1. This material consisted of CD8+ T cells sorted from PBMCs, taken less than 6 days after the first yellow fever vaccination. The CDR3 sequence: CASKVPPGQGFGDTQYF. The CDR3, as DNA: TGTGCCAGCAAAGTTCCGCCGGGACAGGGGTTTGGAGATACGCAGTATTTT.